The 11 T cell receptor beta chains below come from one sample, sequenced in a study of T-cell memory formation after mild COVID-19. MiXCR was run by TCRdb on the 5' RACE reads, yielding one entry per CDR3 protein. The sample gives about half a million distinct CDR3 sequences, about 18% of which show up once; roughly an eighth is in the top ten. Sequenced material: PBMCs or a T cell subset sorted from them (not recorded which). All receptors derive from an adult woman who had mild COVID-19 (a few samples of this study predate the infection). Cell type and time point are not known.

This clonotype was observed a few times. The chain combines TRBV5-1 with TRBJ1-1, with 9 nucleotides matching TRBD1. Looked up from germline, CDR1 is SGHRS and CDR2 is YFSETQ. Trimming took 2 bases from V and 5 from J; bases not matched to a gene: 4. The CDR3 is made up of 14 amino acids. The CDR3 sequence: CASSLYRGQTEAFF. The DNA for the CDR3 is TGCGCCAGCAGCTTATACAGGGGGCAAACTGAAGCTTTCTTT.

In its sample, this clonotype was seen a few times. The rearrangement joins TRBV7-9 to TRBJ2-3, with 7 bases that match TRBD1. Germline assignment: CDR1 SEHNR and CDR2 FQNEAQ (reference sequence). This CDR3 region has 13 residues. The ends lost 5 bases at V and 5 bases at J; junction bases unmatched: 4. The CDR3 region has the DNA TGTGCCAGCAGCCAGGGGGTCGGAGATACGCAGTATTTT. Its translation: CASSQGVGDTQYF.

This chain joins TRBV10-3 and TRBJ2-5, with D possibly TRBD1 on 6 matching bases. V lost 0 bases and J lost 4, with 15 bases in between. CDR1 is ENHRY and CDR2 is SYGVKD in the germline V gene. The CDR3 is made up of 16 amino acids. The CDR3 DNA reads as TGTGCCATCAGTGAGTCGGCAGGGGAAGTTCGAGAGACCCAGTACTTC. It specifies CAISESAGEVRETQYF.

This rearrangement joins TRBV24-1 to TRBJ2-1; D may be TRBD1 or TRBD2 (5 bases each). CDR3 length: 14 residues. V was shortened by 1 base and J by 6 bases, with 9 bases between the two germline ends. Germline V gene lookup returns CDR1 KGHDR and CDR2 SFDVKD. CDR3 coding DNA: TGTGCCACCAGTGATTTAGGGACCATCAATGAGCAGTTCTTC. Translating it yields CATSDLGTINEQFF.

This clonotype was seen a few times. This rearrangement joins TRBV11-2 to TRBJ1-2, with 7 bases lining up with TRBD1. The germline V gene has CDR1 SGHAT and CDR2 FQNNGV. CDR3 length: 13 residues. The V and J ends lost 5 bases and 5 bases, in that order; junction bases with no gene match: 5. The CDR3 DNA follows: TGTGCCAGCAGCCGGGACAGTCAATATGGCTACACCTTC. This gives the protein CASSRDSQYGYTF. Supplemented by reference TRBV11-2 and TRBJ1-2, the full variable domain reads EAGVAQSPRYKIIEKRQSVAFWCNPISGHATLYWYQQILGQGPKLLIQFQNNGVVDDSQLPKDRFSAERLKGVDSTLKIQPAKLEDSAVYLCASSRDSQYGYTFGSGTRLTVV.

This clonotype was seen a few times. The rearrangement joins TRBV12-3 or TRBV12-4 to TRBJ2-1; TRBD2 agrees at 8 bases. This CDR3 contains 15 residues. The V gene end was trimmed by 6 bases and the J gene end by 9 bases; junction bases not matched to a gene: 13. This CDR3 reads CASRHPGLGDGEQFF. The CDR3 coding sequence is TGTGCCAGCAGACACCCGGGACTAGGGGACGGTGAGCAGTTCTTC.

This sequence joins TRBV12-3 or TRBV12-4 and TRBJ2-6; TRBD1 matches 8 bases. J gave up 0 bases and V 9 bases, and 13 bases lay outside the gene matches. The CDR3 consists of 18 residues. The CDR3 sequence: CASQKLTGAVSGANVLTF. The DNA of the CDR3 is TGTGCCAGTCAGAAGTTGACAGGGGCAGTCTCTGGGGCCAACGTCCTGACTTTC.

The rearrangement uses TRBV5-1 and TRBJ2-1; the D gene is possibly TRBD2 (6 bases). The ends were cut back, 1 base at V and 0 bases at J, with 23 bases in the middle. Germline-derived CDR1 and CDR2 are SGHRS and YFSETQ. The CDR3 is made up of 20 amino acids. The CDR3 bases are TGCGCCAGCAGCTTGTTGGGGGGTCAGGGTCGGATATACTCCTACAATGAGCAGTTCTTC. As protein: CASSLLGGQGRIYSYNEQFF.

The gene calls are TRBV12-3 or TRBV12-4 and TRBJ2-3; possibly TRBD1 for D (5 bases). The CDR3 consists of 16 residues. With 5 bases removed from V and 3 bases from J, the gap between germline ends came to 18 bases. The CDR3 is CASSRPVGVGTDTQYF. As DNA, the CDR3 is TGTGCCAGCAGTCGCCCCGTAGGGGTAGGGACAGATACGCAGTATTTT.

This clonotype has a count of ten or more. The chain uses TRBV4-2 and TRBJ2-7; possibly TRBD2 for D (6 bases). Trimming left V 0 bases short and J 6 bases short, with 12 bases between. This CDR3 has 14 amino acids. Germline loops: CDR1 LGHNA, CDR2 YNFKEQ. DNA for the CDR3: TGTGCCAGCAGCCAAGAGCGGGACCAACTCGAGCAGTACTTC. Translating gives CASSQERDQLEQYF.

This clonotype was seen only a few times. This chain links TRBV12-3 or TRBV12-4 with TRBJ1-1; tentative D call: TRBD1 (5 bases). Trimming left V 5 bases short and J 8 bases short, with 9 bases between. The CDR3 runs 11 residues. The CDR3 coding sequence is TGTGCCAGCAGTCTCGGACACGAAGCTTTCTTT. Translation gives CASSLGHEAFF.